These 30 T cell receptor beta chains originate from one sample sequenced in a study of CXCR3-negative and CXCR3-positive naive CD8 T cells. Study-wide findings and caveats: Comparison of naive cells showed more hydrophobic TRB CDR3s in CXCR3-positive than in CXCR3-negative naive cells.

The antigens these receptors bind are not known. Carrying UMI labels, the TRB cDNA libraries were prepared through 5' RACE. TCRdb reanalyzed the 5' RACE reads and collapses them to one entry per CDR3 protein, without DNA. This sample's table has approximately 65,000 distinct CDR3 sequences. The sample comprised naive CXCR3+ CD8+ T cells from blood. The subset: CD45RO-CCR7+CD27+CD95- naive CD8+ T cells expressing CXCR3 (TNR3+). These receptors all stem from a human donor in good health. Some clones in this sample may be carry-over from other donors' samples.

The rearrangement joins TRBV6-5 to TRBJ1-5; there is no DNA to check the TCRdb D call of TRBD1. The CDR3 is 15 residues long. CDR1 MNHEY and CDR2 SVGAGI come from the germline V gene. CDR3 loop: CASSPFDVKHQPQHF.

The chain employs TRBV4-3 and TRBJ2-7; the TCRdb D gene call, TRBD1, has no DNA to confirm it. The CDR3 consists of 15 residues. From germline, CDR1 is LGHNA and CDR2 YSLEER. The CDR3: CASSQDRVSSYEQYF.

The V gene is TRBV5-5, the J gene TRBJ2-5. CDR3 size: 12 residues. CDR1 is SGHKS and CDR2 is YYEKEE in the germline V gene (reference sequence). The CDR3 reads CASSLVGDDQYF.

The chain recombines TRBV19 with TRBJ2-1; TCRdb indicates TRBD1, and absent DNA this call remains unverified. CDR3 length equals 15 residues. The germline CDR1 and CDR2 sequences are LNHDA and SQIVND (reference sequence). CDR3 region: CASSPGQETYNEQFF.

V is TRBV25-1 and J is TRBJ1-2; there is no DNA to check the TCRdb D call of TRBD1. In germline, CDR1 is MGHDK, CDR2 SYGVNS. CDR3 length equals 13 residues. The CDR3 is CASSYRTNYGYTF.

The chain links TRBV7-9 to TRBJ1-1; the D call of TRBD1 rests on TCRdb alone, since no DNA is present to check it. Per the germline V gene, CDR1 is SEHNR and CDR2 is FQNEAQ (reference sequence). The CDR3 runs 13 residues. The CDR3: CASSLGQAVLAFF. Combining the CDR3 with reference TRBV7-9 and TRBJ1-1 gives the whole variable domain DTGVSQNPRHKITKRGQNVTFRCDPISEHNRLYWYRQTLGQGPEFLTYFQNEAQLEKSRLLSDRFSAERPKGSFSTLEIQRTEQGDSAMYLCASSLGQAVLAFFGQGTRLTVV.

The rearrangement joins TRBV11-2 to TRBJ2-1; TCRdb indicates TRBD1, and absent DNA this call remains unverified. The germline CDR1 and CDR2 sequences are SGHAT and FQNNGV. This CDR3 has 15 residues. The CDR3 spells CASSLGTGTYNEQFF.

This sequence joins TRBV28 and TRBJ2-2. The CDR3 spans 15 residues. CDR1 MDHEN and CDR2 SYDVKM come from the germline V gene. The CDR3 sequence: CASSLRPMNTGELFF.

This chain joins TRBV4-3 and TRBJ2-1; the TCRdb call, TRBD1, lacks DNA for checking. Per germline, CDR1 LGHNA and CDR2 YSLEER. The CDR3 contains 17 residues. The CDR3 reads CASSQGTGTGAYNEQFF.

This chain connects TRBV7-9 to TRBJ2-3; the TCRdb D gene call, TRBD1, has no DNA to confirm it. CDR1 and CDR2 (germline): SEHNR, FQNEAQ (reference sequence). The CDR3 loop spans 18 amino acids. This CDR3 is CASSFPTRGRRGTDTQYF.

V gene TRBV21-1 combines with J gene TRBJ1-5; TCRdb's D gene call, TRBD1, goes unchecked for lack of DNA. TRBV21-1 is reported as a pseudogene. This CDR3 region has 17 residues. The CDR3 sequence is CASSLRGPGEVYQPQHF.

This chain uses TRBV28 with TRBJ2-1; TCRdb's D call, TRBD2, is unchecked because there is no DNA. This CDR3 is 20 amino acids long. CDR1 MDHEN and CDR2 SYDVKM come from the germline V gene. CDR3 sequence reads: CASSPPGGVGSLYPYNEQFF. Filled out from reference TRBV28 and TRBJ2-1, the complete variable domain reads DVKVTQSSRYLVKRTGEKVFLECVQDMDHENMFWYRQDPGLGLRLIYFSYDVKMKEKGDIPEGYSVSREKKERFSLILESASTNQTSMYLCASSPPGGVGSLYPYNEQFFGPGTRLTVL.

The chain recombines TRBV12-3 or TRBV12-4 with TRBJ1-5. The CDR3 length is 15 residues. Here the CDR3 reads CASSLFGSFNQPQHF.

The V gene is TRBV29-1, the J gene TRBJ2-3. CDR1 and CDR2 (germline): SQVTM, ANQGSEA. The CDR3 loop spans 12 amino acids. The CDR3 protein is CSVVSGPDTQYF.

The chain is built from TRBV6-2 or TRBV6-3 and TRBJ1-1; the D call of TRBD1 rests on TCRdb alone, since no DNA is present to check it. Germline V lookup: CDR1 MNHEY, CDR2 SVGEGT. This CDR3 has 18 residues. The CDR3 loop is CASSPRPRQGFRETEAFF.

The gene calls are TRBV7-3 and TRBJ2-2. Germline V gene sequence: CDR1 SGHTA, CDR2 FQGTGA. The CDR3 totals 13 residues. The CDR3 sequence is CASSLSDTGELFF.

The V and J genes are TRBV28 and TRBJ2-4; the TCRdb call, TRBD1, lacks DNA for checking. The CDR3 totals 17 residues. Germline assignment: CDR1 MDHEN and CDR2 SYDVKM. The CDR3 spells CASSPFAGPTSKNIQYF.

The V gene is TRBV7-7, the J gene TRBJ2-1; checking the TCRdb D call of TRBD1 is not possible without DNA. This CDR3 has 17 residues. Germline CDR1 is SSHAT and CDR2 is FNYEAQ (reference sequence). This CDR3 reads CASSPLIMDPSYNEQFF.

The CDR3 loop is CSATGRKGFETQYF. The V call is TRBV20-1, the J call TRBJ2-5; no DNA is available, so the TRBD1 call from TCRdb remains unchecked. CDR1 DFQATT and CDR2 SNEGSKA come from the germline V gene (reference sequence). The CDR3 is 14 amino acids.

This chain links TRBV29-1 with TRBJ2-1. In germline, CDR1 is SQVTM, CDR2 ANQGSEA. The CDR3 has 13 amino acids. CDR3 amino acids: CSVVIMSYNEQFF.

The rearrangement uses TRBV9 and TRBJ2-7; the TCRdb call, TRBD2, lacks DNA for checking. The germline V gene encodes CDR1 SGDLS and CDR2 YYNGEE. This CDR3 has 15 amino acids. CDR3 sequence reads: CASSVGTSGTYEQYF.

The CDR3 sequence is CASRTGDTGELFF. This chain links TRBV6-2 or TRBV6-3 with TRBJ2-2; without DNA, the TCRdb call of TRBD1 cannot be checked. Germline V gene data show CDR1 as MNHEY and CDR2 as SVGEGT. This CDR3 comprises 13 residues.

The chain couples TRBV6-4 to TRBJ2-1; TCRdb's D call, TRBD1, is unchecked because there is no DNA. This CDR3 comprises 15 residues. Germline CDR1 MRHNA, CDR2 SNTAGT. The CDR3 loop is CASSLMDRAYNEQFF.

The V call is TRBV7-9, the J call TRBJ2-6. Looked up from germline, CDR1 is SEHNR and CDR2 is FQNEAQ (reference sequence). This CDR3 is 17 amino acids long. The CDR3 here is CASSLLDGHSGANVLTF.

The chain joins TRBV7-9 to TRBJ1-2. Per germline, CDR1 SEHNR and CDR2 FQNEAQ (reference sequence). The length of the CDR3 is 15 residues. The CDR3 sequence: CASSLDATHPYDYTF.

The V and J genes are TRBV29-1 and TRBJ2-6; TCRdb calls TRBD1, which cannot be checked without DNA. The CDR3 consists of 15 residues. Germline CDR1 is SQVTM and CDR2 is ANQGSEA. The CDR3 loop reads CSVEARGPGANVLTF.

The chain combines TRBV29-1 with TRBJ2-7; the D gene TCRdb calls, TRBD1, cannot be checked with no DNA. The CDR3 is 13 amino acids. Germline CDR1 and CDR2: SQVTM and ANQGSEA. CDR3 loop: CSVAGTSSYEQYF.

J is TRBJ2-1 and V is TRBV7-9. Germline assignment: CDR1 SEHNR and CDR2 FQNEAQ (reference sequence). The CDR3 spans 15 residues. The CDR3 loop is CASSLPAEAYNEQFF.

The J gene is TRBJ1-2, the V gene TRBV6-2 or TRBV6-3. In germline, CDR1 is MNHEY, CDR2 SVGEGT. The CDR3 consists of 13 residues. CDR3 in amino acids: CASSSAAAYGYTF.

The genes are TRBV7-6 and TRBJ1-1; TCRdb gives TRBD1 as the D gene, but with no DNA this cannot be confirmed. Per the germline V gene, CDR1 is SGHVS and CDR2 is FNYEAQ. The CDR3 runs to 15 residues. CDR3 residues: CASSLASGANTEAFF.